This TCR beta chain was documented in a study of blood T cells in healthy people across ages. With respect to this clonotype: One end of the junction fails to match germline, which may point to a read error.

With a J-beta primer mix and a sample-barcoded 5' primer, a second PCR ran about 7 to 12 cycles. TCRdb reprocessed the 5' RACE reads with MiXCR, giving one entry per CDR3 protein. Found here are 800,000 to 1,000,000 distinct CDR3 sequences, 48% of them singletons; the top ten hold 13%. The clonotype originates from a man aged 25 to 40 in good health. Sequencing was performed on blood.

This chain's CDR3 is CASGGDRGIYEQYF. CDR3 nucleotides: TGCGCCAGCGGGGGGGACAGGGGGATTTACGAGCAGTACTTC. The rearrangement joins TRBV7-9 to TRBJ2-5; a weak D match, TRBD1 (11 bases). The better agreement between TRBJ2-7 and the DNA end casts doubt on the J call. The CDR3 contains 14 residues. From germline, CDR1 is SEHNR and CDR2 FQNEAQ (reference sequence).